The source of this T cell receptor (beta chain) is a study of blood T cell repertoires in COVID-19 (dated by TCRdb to about 2020). Regarding the study in general: Collaborator samples came from the United States, Italy and Spain and covered acute and convalescent phases of COVID-19. The prospective study material was composed of cDNA or gDNA derived from T cells, B-cell-depleted T cells, or PBMCs. The dataset comprised deeply sampled blood TCRbeta repertoires from subjects exposed to, actively infected with, or recovered from COVID-19. The repertoires were released in a freely available public database intended as a resource for research on the immune response to SARS-CoV-2. Samples came from the ongoing ImmuneRACE study (first 160 participants) plus 1,254 subjects from 6 global collaborators. Nearly every sample came with metadata listing a de-identified subject ID, COVID-19 status, age in years and sex. Where available, HLA class I and class II types were taken from metadata supplied by the sample provider and were not determined by assay-based typing. Paper-wide results and their limitations: Clinical and demographic metadata were provided uncurated, with the amount varying by source and participant.

Enrolling through a virtual design, the prospective study's participants ranged in age from roughly 18 to 90 years and lived across approximately 25 United States geographic areas. In the prospective study, participants were assigned to cohorts based on the clinical history participants reported in a screening survey and a study questionnaire. For ImmuneRACE Cohort 3, a participant was defined as recovered based on two consecutive negative NP/OP PCR tests, clearance by a healthcare professional, or resolution of symptoms. In the prospective study, mobile phlebotomists collected whole blood, serum and a nasopharyngeal or oropharyngeal swab from each participant. Over a 2-month period, participants in the prospective study had the option of providing additional blood draws and questionnaires. Prospective study blood samples were shipped either frozen or at room temperature before DNA extraction.

TCRbeta CDR3 regions were amplified from genomic DNA using the immunoSEQ Assay, a bias-controlled multiplex PCR. The source study handled its data this way. The number of nucleated cells in each sample was estimated from the amplification of reference gene primers within the assay. To quantify the absolute abundance of each unique TCRbeta CDR3 rearrangement, sequence reads were collapsed and filtered. For each sample, productive Simpson clonality was calculated as the square root of Simpson's diversity index across productive rearrangements. What TCRdb holds here is the immuneACCESS table cut down to in-frame rearrangements. Part of the clones is not present; checked against another copy, under half of the missing clones reflect an unresolved V gene, and the others are unexplained. Clone size and the V and J calls come from that table; the DNA yielded D and trimming. The table for this sample lists about 220,000 clones; less than 90% of them were counted only once. The ten top clones hold about 2.4% of the sample.

To note about this clone: No cognate antigen has been identified for it. The sample holds no much larger clone one base away, and base qualities are not on file.

Measured from the cysteine to the phenylalanine, the CDR3 is 18 residues long. The read is trimmed to its CDR3 DNA, 54 bases read in frame from base 1. After removal of 3 bases from V and 2 bases from J, the junction retains 11 bases not matched to a gene. Based on the germline V gene (reference sequence), the CDR1 and CDR2 sequences are LNHDA and SQIVND. This clonotype was obtained from a woman aged 30 to 39 who had recovered from COVID-19. The sample comprised PBMCs or T cells enriched from blood (not recorded which). The V and J segments used are TRBV19 and TRBJ2-3, with 10 bases matching TRBD2. In nucleotides, the sequence is TGTGCCAGTAGTATGACAGGGGTGGGACTAGCGAACACAGATACGCAGTATTTT. This yields the protein CASSMTGVGLANTDTQYF.